This T cell receptor (beta chain) was captured by sequencing in a study of blood T cell repertoires in COVID-19. Study information: Nucleic acid was either cDNA or gDNA, and it came from T cells, B-cell-depleted T cells, or PBMCs.

The CDR3 has 13 amino acids. The V and J ends lost 4 bases and 1 base respectively, with 7 bases between them. Germline V lookup: CDR1 MDHEN, CDR2 SYDVKM. Sequencing was performed with immunoSEQ multiplex PCR; in TCRdb, only in-frame clones are kept and a portion is missing. The sample lists nearly 25,000 clones, approximately 85% occurring once. The chain joins TRBV28 to TRBJ1-1; D call uncertain. The sequence was collected from a human donor in a cohort sampled during active COVID-19. The sample consisted of peripheral blood. CDR3 nucleotides: TGTGCCAGCAGTTACGGAGGGAACACTGAAGCTTTCTTT. The encoded protein is CASSYGGNTEAFF. The full variable domain, with the rest looked up from reference TRBV28 and TRBJ1-1, is DVKVTQSSRYLVKRTGEKVFLECVQDMDHENMFWYRQDPGLGLRLIYFSYDVKMKEKGDIPEGYSVSREKKERFSLILESASTNQTSMYLCASSYGGNTEAFFGQGTRLTVV.